These T cell receptor beta chains were read from a single sample in a study of cytomegalovirus exposure and HLA in healthy donors. Using immunoSEQ multiplex PCR, the repertoire was profiled, and TCRdb retains in-frame clones only, with some absent. The sample lists 95,000 to 120,000 clones; 70% to 80% were seen once. The sequenced sample was PBMCs. The source is a middle-aged woman in good health and CMV-seropositive. Both conserved end residues are part of each CDR3. The order of the fields is J gene, V gene, D gene, clone size, CDR3 DNA, CDR3 protein. A D gene is named only where the DNA matches it firmly. Clone size is not always given. Where it is, it says once, few, many or a class for expanded clones.

J gene: TRBJ2-3
V gene: TRBV7-6
D gene: .
clone size: .
CDR3 DNA: TGTGCCAGCAGCCCCCACACAGATACGCAGTATTTT
CDR3 protein: CASSPHTDTQYF

J gene: TRBJ2-5
V gene: TRBV5-1
D gene: TRBD2
clone size: few
CDR3 DNA: TGCGCCAGCAGCTTCGGGGGGGCCTCAGAGACCCAGTACTTC
CDR3 protein: CASSFGGASETQYF

J gene: TRBJ2-5
V gene: TRBV18
D gene: .
clone size: .
CDR3 DNA: TGTGCCAGCTCACCACTACAGGCGCAGAGTTGGTCCCAGTACTTC
CDR3 protein: CASSPLQAQSWSQYF

J gene: TRBJ2-7
V gene: TRBV6-6
D gene: TRBD1
clone size: few
CDR3 DNA: TGTGCCAGCAGCTTCGGACAGGGATTCTCCTACGAGCAGTACTTC
CDR3 protein: CASSFGQGFSYEQYF

J gene: TRBJ2-4
V gene: TRBV6-1
D gene: TRBD1
clone size: .
CDR3 DNA: TGTGCCAGCAGTGGACAGGGATCCCTAGCCAAAAACATTCAGTACTTC
CDR3 protein: CASSGQGSLAKNIQYF

J gene: TRBJ2-7
V gene: TRBV10-3
D gene: TRBD1
clone size: .
CDR3 DNA: TGTGCCATCACCCCGGGACAGGGGGCGCGTACCTACGAGCAGTACTTC
CDR3 protein: CAITPGQGARTYEQYF

J gene: TRBJ1-5
V gene: TRBV6-1
D gene: TRBD1
clone size: once
CDR3 DNA: TGTGCCAGCAGTGAAGTACCCAGGGGGAGCACAAAGACGGTATATAGCAATCAGCCCCAGCATTTT
CDR3 protein: CASSEVPRGSTKTVYSNQPQHF

J gene: TRBJ1-2
V gene: TRBV5-1
D gene: TRBD1
clone size: .
CDR3 DNA: TGCGCCAGCAGCCCCGCGACAGGGGATAACTATGGCTACACCTTC
CDR3 protein: CASSPATGDNYGYTF

J gene: TRBJ1-2
V gene: TRBV25-1
D gene: TRBD1
clone size: .
CDR3 DNA: TGTGCCAGCAGTGAATTTACAGGGGATTATGGCTACACCTTC
CDR3 protein: CASSEFTGDYGYTF

J gene: TRBJ2-3
V gene: TRBV10-3
D gene: TRBD2
clone size: .
CDR3 DNA: TGTGCCATCAGTGAGTTTCGCGGGAGTGGGACAGATACGCAGTATTTT
CDR3 protein: CAISEFRGSGTDTQYF

J gene: TRBJ1-1
V gene: TRBV30
D gene: .
clone size: .
CDR3 DNA: TGTGCCTGGACCGGACAAGCGATTATGAACACTGAAGCTTTCTTT
CDR3 protein: CAWTGQAIMNTEAFF

J gene: TRBJ2-7
V gene: TRBV27
D gene: TRBD2
clone size: .
CDR3 DNA: TGTGCCAGCAGTCCATTAAGACTAGCGGGAGGGCCGCATGAGCAGTACTTC
CDR3 protein: CASSPLRLAGGPHEQYF

J gene: TRBJ2-5
V gene: TRBV14
D gene: TRBD2
clone size: .
CDR3 DNA: TGTGCCAGCAGCCAAGGGTGGACTAGCGTTCCATTTCTGGAGACCCAGTACTTC
CDR3 protein: CASSQGWTSVPFLETQYF

J gene: TRBJ1-2
V gene: TRBV2
D gene: TRBD1
clone size: .
CDR3 DNA: TGTGCCAGCATTAGCCGGGACAGGTTAGCCTATGGCTACACCTTC
CDR3 protein: CASISRDRLAYGYTF

J gene: TRBJ1-2
V gene: TRBV6-5
D gene: .
clone size: .
CDR3 DNA: TGTGCCAGCAGTTACTCGACGGACGCGGAGGACTATGGCTACACCTTC
CDR3 protein: CASSYSTDAEDYGYTF

J gene: TRBJ2-5
V gene: TRBV11-3
D gene: TRBD2
clone size: .
CDR3 DNA: TGTGCCAGCAGCGGGGGGACTAGCGGGAGTCAGTACTTC
CDR3 protein: CASSGGTSGSQYF

J gene: TRBJ1-2
V gene: TRBV7-9
D gene: .
clone size: once
CDR3 DNA: TGTGCCAGCAGCTTTGCCAGGGATGGCTACACCTTC
CDR3 protein: CASSFARDGYTF

J gene: TRBJ2-3
V gene: TRBV18
D gene: TRBD2
clone size: .
CDR3 DNA: TGTGCCAGCTCACAAGTATTGGCGGGAGCGACAGATACGCAGTATTTT
CDR3 protein: CASSQVLAGATDTQYF

J gene: TRBJ1-1
V gene: TRBV7-2
D gene: TRBD1
clone size: .
CDR3 DNA: TGTGCCAGCAGCTTAATTGGACAGGGGAGCACTGAAGCTTTCTTT
CDR3 protein: CASSLIGQGSTEAFF

J gene: TRBJ2-5
V gene: TRBV25-1
D gene: TRBD1
clone size: .
CDR3 DNA: TGTGCCAGCAGTGGATTCTCCGGGACAGGGGGCTTAGCCGAGACCCAGTACTTC
CDR3 protein: CASSGFSGTGGLAETQYF

J gene: TRBJ1-1
V gene: TRBV5-1
D gene: TRBD1
clone size: few
CDR3 DNA: TGCGCCAGCAGCTTGGATTTACAGGGGCCCCTGAACACTGAAGCTTTCTTT
CDR3 protein: CASSLDLQGPLNTEAFF

J gene: TRBJ2-2
V gene: TRBV9
D gene: .
clone size: .
CDR3 DNA: TGTGCCAGCAGCATCTTAGCGGCCCCGAACACCGGGGAGCTGTTTTTT
CDR3 protein: CASSILAAPNTGELFF

J gene: TRBJ2-5
V gene: TRBV5-4
D gene: TRBD2
clone size: .
CDR3 DNA: TGTGCCAGCAGCTTGAGGTCTAGCGGGGGGAGGGAGACCCAGTACTTC
CDR3 protein: CASSLRSSGGRETQYF

J gene: TRBJ2-7
V gene: TRBV4-2
D gene: TRBD1
clone size: once
CDR3 DNA: TGTGCCAGCAGCCAAGAAGAGACAGGGGAATACGAGCAGTACTTC
CDR3 protein: CASSQEETGEYEQYF

J gene: TRBJ1-6
V gene: TRBV27
D gene: TRBD1
clone size: .
CDR3 DNA: TGTGCCAGCAGCTCGACAGGGAACAATTCACCCCTCCACTTT
CDR3 protein: CASSSTGNNSPLHF

J gene: TRBJ2-5
V gene: TRBV7-9
D gene: .
clone size: .
CDR3 DNA: TGTGCCAGCAGCTTTGCCCCCCGGGAGACCCAGTACTTC
CDR3 protein: CASSFAPRETQYF

J gene: TRBJ1-2
V gene: TRBV7-9
D gene: .
clone size: .
CDR3 DNA: TGTGCCAGCAGCTACCTTGACAGAGGCTATGGCTACACCTTC
CDR3 protein: CASSYLDRGYGYTF

J gene: TRBJ2-7
V gene: TRBV5-5
D gene: .
clone size: .
CDR3 DNA: TGTGCCAGCAGCTGGGACTTAACCTACGAGCAGTACTTC
CDR3 protein: CASSWDLTYEQYF

J gene: TRBJ2-2
V gene: TRBV9
D gene: .
clone size: .
CDR3 DNA: TGTGCCAGCAGCCGGGACATAGACCCCACCGGGGAGCTGTTTTTT
CDR3 protein: CASSRDIDPTGELFF

J gene: TRBJ1-5
V gene: TRBV28
D gene: .
clone size: .
CDR3 DNA: TGTGCCGGGGCAGGGCACCATCAGCCCCAGCATTTT
CDR3 protein: CAGAGHHQPQHF

J gene: TRBJ1-6
V gene: TRBV2
D gene: TRBD1
clone size: .
CDR3 DNA: TGTGCCAGCACCGAAACAGGGGATAATTCACCCCTCCACTTT
CDR3 protein: CASTETGDNSPLHF

J gene: TRBJ2-7
V gene: TRBV5-1
D gene: .
clone size: .
CDR3 DNA: TGCGCCAGCAGCTCTTGGACACCTCCAAGTACCTACGAGCAGTACTTC
CDR3 protein: CASSSWTPPSTYEQYF

J gene: TRBJ1-1
V gene: TRBV5-4
D gene: .
clone size: .
CDR3 DNA: TGTGCCCCCACCTGGGGGGGGGAGCTCATGAACACTGAAGCTTTCTTT
CDR3 protein: CAPTWGGELMNTEAFF

J gene: TRBJ1-1
V gene: TRBV6-1
D gene: .
clone size: .
CDR3 DNA: TGTGCCAGCAGCAAAGGACAGTCGAACACTGAAGCTTTCTTT
CDR3 protein: CASSKGQSNTEAFF

J gene: TRBJ2-1
V gene: TRBV19
D gene: TRBD2
clone size: .
CDR3 DNA: TGTGCCAGTAGTGACATAGCGGGAAGCTCCTACAATGAGCAGTTCTTC
CDR3 protein: CASSDIAGSSYNEQFF

J gene: TRBJ2-1
V gene: TRBV5-1
D gene: .
clone size: few
CDR3 DNA: TGCGCCAGCAGCCTTTCCAGGGTTGAGCAGTTCTTC
CDR3 protein: CASSLSRVEQFF

J gene: TRBJ1-1
V gene: TRBV19
D gene: .
clone size: .
CDR3 DNA: TGTGCCAGTAGTACCCAGGCGGGAGTAACTGAAGCTTTCTTT
CDR3 protein: CASSTQAGVTEAFF

J gene: TRBJ2-1
V gene: TRBV5-6
D gene: .
clone size: .
CDR3 DNA: TGTGCCAGCACATCTATCAATAGCAATGAGCAGTTCTTC
CDR3 protein: CASTSINSNEQFF

J gene: TRBJ1-1
V gene: TRBV18
D gene: .
clone size: .
CDR3 DNA: TGTGCCAGCTCAGCCGGACAGTCTGGGTACACTGAAGCTTTCTTT
CDR3 protein: CASSAGQSGYTEAFF

J gene: TRBJ2-7
V gene: TRBV5-1
D gene: TRBD1
clone size: .
CDR3 DNA: TGCGCCAGCAGCCATACCGGGACAGGGGATTTACGCTACGAGCAGTACTTC
CDR3 protein: CASSHTGTGDLRYEQYF

J gene: TRBJ2-1
V gene: TRBV5-1
D gene: .
clone size: .
CDR3 DNA: TGCGCCAGCAGCCTTATCCCGCTAGGACAGAGTGAGCAGTTCTTC
CDR3 protein: CASSLIPLGQSEQFF

J gene: TRBJ2-5
V gene: TRBV5-5
D gene: TRBD2
clone size: .
CDR3 DNA: TGTGCCAGCAGCTTAGGGACTAGCGGAGAGACCCAGTACTTC
CDR3 protein: CASSLGTSGETQYF

J gene: TRBJ1-1
V gene: TRBV27
D gene: .
clone size: .
CDR3 DNA: TGTGCCAGCAGTTTATCAAATGGGGGGGCTGAAGCTTTCTTT
CDR3 protein: CASSLSNGGAEAFF

J gene: TRBJ1-5
V gene: TRBV5-1
D gene: .
clone size: .
CDR3 DNA: TGCGCCAGCAGGGACAGTCTCAATCAGCCCCAGCATTTT
CDR3 protein: CASRDSLNQPQHF

J gene: TRBJ1-1
V gene: TRBV25-1
D gene: .
clone size: few
CDR3 DNA: TGTGCCAGCAGTTTCTCGAGGACTGAAGCTTTCTTT
CDR3 protein: CASSFSRTEAFF

J gene: TRBJ2-2
V gene: TRBV5-1
D gene: TRBD1
clone size: .
CDR3 DNA: TGCGCCAGCAGCAGGGGTACAGGGGTCCGACCTTACACCGGGGAGCTGTTTTTT
CDR3 protein: CASSRGTGVRPYTGELFF

J gene: TRBJ1-6
V gene: TRBV6-5
D gene: .
clone size: few
CDR3 DNA: TGTGCCAGCAGTTATCAGGGTAGTTCACCCCTCCACTTT
CDR3 protein: CASSYQGSSPLHF

J gene: TRBJ1-4
V gene: TRBV5-4
D gene: .
clone size: .
CDR3 DNA: TGTGCCAGCAGCTTGGATTCGGGAGAAAAACTGTTTTTT
CDR3 protein: CASSLDSGEKLFF

J gene: TRBJ2-7
V gene: TRBV7-9
D gene: .
clone size: .
CDR3 DNA: TGTGCCAGCAGCTTAGGCGGGCGAACCTACGAGCAGTACTTC
CDR3 protein: CASSLGGRTYEQYF

J gene: TRBJ1-2
V gene: TRBV19
D gene: .
clone size: once
CDR3 DNA: TGTGCCAGTAGTATAGGAGGCTCTACCCCTAACTATGGCTACACCTTC
CDR3 protein: CASSIGGSTPNYGYTF

J gene: TRBJ2-1
V gene: TRBV27
D gene: .
clone size: .
CDR3 DNA: TGTGCCAGCAGTTTTCGGGACTGGAGGAATGAGCAGTTCTTC
CDR3 protein: CASSFRDWRNEQFF

J gene: TRBJ2-2
V gene: TRBV9
D gene: .
clone size: .
CDR3 DNA: TGTGCCAGCAGCGTATTTGGCGGCCTTGGAACCGGGGAGCTGTTTTTT
CDR3 protein: CASSVFGGLGTGELFF